A selection of T cell receptor beta chains follows, all from one sample in a study of T-cell reconstitution after alpha-beta-depleted transplantation in children. TCRdb used MiXCR to reprocess the PCR reads, holding one entry per CDR3 protein. Seen here are 600,000 to 800,000 distinct CDR3 sequences, 10% to 15% observed once, and the top ten hold roughly 0.77%. The material sequenced was PBMCs, taken before TCRalphabeta/CD19-depleted stem cell transplant. These TCRs come from a girl aged 2 to 10 with congenital amegakaryocytic thrombocytopenia, due to receive a stem cell transplant. Each CDR3 is given with its conserved first and last residue. Each record gives: V gene, clone size, J gene, CDR3 protein. The listing skips clone size in some rows; elsewhere it reads once, few, many or a size class.

>TRBV5-1|few|TRBJ2-7
CASLCGRVFPTYEQYF
>TRBV20-1|many|TRBJ2-2
CSARGLAGGIDTGELFF
>TRBV27|many|TRBJ2-2
CASSLFWPGELFF
>TRBV20-1|many|TRBJ1-3
CSARLRGAPGNTIYF
>TRBV2|few|TRBJ2-3
CASSVLAGDTQYF
>TRBV9|many|TRBJ2-1
CASSVALADGLAGVQQFF
>TRBV20-1|NA|TRBJ2-7
CSAPGDVRSYEQYF
>TRBV28|many|TRBJ2-3
CASSFGGTADTQYF
>TRBV5-1|many|TRBJ2-7
CASTMGPDYEQYF
>TRBV14|NA|TRBJ2-3
CASSLPGTGGLDTQYF
>TRBV7-9|many|TRBJ2-3
CASSLQGVSTDTQYF
>TRBV4-1|few|TRBJ2-5
CASSQVEGQYQETQYF
>TRBV5-1|few|TRBJ2-3
CASSLLPADTQYF
>TRBV29-1|NA|TRBJ2-7
CSVEVMGPGGEQYF
>TRBV20-1|many|TRBJ1-1
CSARDVRGPDTEAFF
>TRBV5-1|many|TRBJ2-7
CASSLWDSTYEQYF
>TRBV5-1|NA|TRBJ2-1
CASGAFGLGTGGLNANNEQFF
>TRBV20-1|NA|TRBJ2-5
CSAPFSGTSKEDQYF
>TRBV29-1|many|TRBJ2-1
CSGGQSGYNEQFF
>TRBV10-3|few|TRBJ1-1
CAARTARGGRAEAFF
>TRBV10-3|few|TRBJ2-7
CAIRPREGYEQYF
>TRBV28|few|TRBJ1-5
CASSLSLVGQPQHF
>TRBV5-1|NA|TRBJ2-1
CASSPEGGNEHFF
>TRBV20-1|many|TRBJ2-1
CSARMREAPYNEQFF
>TRBV10-3|many|TRBJ2-2
CAISAARGPGELFF
>TRBV5-1|few|TRBJ2-7
CASSFRTGGGSYEQYF
>TRBV20-1|many|TRBJ1-5
CSAGRTGVDSNQPQHF
>TRBV4-1|NA|TRBJ2-5
CASSQENRGRETQYF
>TRBV29-1|many|TRBJ1-1
CSVDAGGTEAFF
>TRBV12-3/TRBV12-4|many|TRBJ1-1
CASSPGTGQAFF
>TRBV5-1|NA|TRBJ2-5
CASSLVLETGAQYF
>TRBV11-2|few|TRBJ2-5
CASSLVWLAGRETQYF
>TRBV10-3|many|TRBJ2-7
CAISEKPGYSYEQYF
>TRBV27|many|TRBJ1-1
CASTSGRTNTEAFF
>TRBV20-1|NA|TRBJ2-5
CSAILTYQETQYF
>TRBV5-1|many|TRBJ2-2
CASSRGSGTGSFGELFF
>TRBV29-1|many|TRBJ2-7
CSVVDGKTYEQYF
>TRBV12-3/TRBV12-4|NA|TRBJ2-2
CASSSWWSSGRVGELFF
>TRBV6-5|many|TRBJ2-2
CASSYARGINTGELFF
>TRBV19|NA|TRBJ2-1
CASSIDITNNEQFF
>TRBV5-1|NA|TRBJ2-1
CASSLVAGSASYNEQFF
>TRBV7-9|few|TRBJ2-1
CASSLRLAGVGEQFF
>TRBV29-1|few|TRBJ2-7
CSARATYEQYF
>TRBV12-3/TRBV12-4|few|TRBJ2-5
CASSAQGPLRETQYF
>TRBV27|many|TRBJ2-5
CASSSLSEETQYF
>TRBV5-1|few|TRBJ2-3
CASSQLSTDTQYF
>TRBV28|many|TRBJ1-5
CASTTPGTPQHF
>TRBV20-1|many|TRBJ2-3
CSADGQVRTDTQYF
>TRBV4-1|NA|TRBJ2-4
CASSPLSRDIQYF
>TRBV3-1|many|TRBJ1-6
CASSKPGSSPLHF
>TRBV7-7|NA|TRBJ2-5
CASSLVGTGGQETQYF